This is a list of T cell receptor beta chains from one sample in a study of CD8 T cells in Susac syndrome. TCRdb re-derived calls from the immunoSEQ multiplex PCR reads in MiXCR, one entry per CDR3 protein. Among 250,000 to 300,000 distinct CDR3 sequences listed, 89% were seen once. The sample comprised CD8+ T cells from PBMCs. The receptors originated from a human donor with multiple sclerosis. The CDR3 runs from the conserved cysteine through the conserved F or W. The D gene is left open where the match is weak. The listing skips clone size in some rows; elsewhere it reads once, few, many or a size class.

>-|-|TRBV29-1|TRBJ1-1
TGCAGCGGATTAAAAAACAGGAGAATGAACACTGAAGCTTTCTTT
CSGLKNRRMNTEAFF
>-|-|TRBV6-5|TRBJ1-5
TGTGCCAGCAGTTTTCGAAGCAATCAGCCCCAGCATTTT
CASSFRSNQPQHF
>TRBD1|-|TRBV7-3|TRBJ2-3
TGTGCCAGCAGCGCTCAGGACAGGGATACGCAGTATTTT
CASSAQDRDTQYF
>-|-|TRBV7-3|TRBJ2-1
TGTGCCAGCAGCCCGCGAGATGGGACCTACAATGAGCAGTTCTTC
CASSPRDGTYNEQFF
>TRBD2|-|TRBV9|TRBJ2-1
TGTGCCAGCAGCTCTAGCGGGGGGGCCGCCAATGAGCAGTTCTTC
CASSSSGGAANEQFF
>-|-|TRBV7-6|TRBJ2-5
TGTGCCAGCAGCTTAGAGGCAGGTCGGGGGGAGACCCAGTACTTC
CASSLEAGRGETQYF
>TRBD2|once|TRBV3-1|TRBJ2-5
TGTGCCAGCAGCCAAGATACGGCGGGAGCTTATTTAGGAGAGACCCAGTACTTC
CASSQDTAGAYLGETQYF
>-|-|TRBV7-9|TRBJ2-2
TGTGCCAGCAGATTGTCCACCGGGGAGCTGTTTTTT
CASRLSTGELFF
>TRBD1|-|TRBV9|TRBJ1-1
TGTGCCAGCAGCGTAGAGGAGGGGGCGACCACTGAAGCTTTCTTT
CASSVEEGATTEAFF
>-|-|TRBV27|TRBJ2-1
TGTGCCAGCAGTTTGAAGTTCTGGGTTGAGCAGTTCTTC
CASSLKFWVEQFF
>-|-|TRBV9|TRBJ2-7
TGTGCCAGCAGCTCCTGGTCTGGGGAGCAGTACTTC
CASSSWSGEQYF
>-|-|TRBV6-5|TRBJ1-2
TGTGCCAGCAGTCCAGGACCCGGGCTGATTGGCTACACCTTC
CASSPGPGLIGYTF
>-|-|TRBV6-6|TRBJ2-1
TGTGCCAGCAGTTACTCGGTTTACAATGAGCAGTTCTTC
CASSYSVYNEQFF
>TRBD1|-|TRBV4-3|TRBJ2-1
TGCGCCAGCAGCCAAGTTCCACCTTGGGGGACAGGGCAAAATGAGCAGTTCTTC
CASSQVPPWGTGQNEQFF
>-|-|TRBV15|TRBJ2-1
TGTGCCACCAGCAGAGGTTGGGACGGTAATGAGCAGTTCTTC
CATSRGWDGNEQFF
>TRBD1|few|TRBV14|TRBJ2-7
TGTGCCAGCAGCCAAGACCGGGACAGGGTGTTCTACGAGCAGTACTTC
CASSQDRDRVFYEQYF
>TRBD2|-|TRBV6-2/TRBV6-3|TRBJ2-1
TGTGCCAGCAGTTCCCCTGGCGGGGGGCTCTCCTACAATGAGCAGTTCTTC
CASSSPGGGLSYNEQFF
>-|once|TRBV20-1|TRBJ2-7
TGCAGTGCTAGAGATCGTTGGGACTCCTACGAGCAGTACTTC
CSARDRWDSYEQYF
>TRBD2|-|TRBV4-3|TRBJ2-3
TGCGCCAGCAGCCAATCATCGGGGACTAGCGGGGCGGATACGCAGTATTTT
CASSQSSGTSGADTQYF
>-|-|TRBV29-1|TRBJ2-7
TGCAGCGCCAGAGACAGAGGCGGCTACGAGCAGTACTTC
CSARDRGGYEQYF
>-|-|TRBV28|TRBJ1-2
TGTGCCAGCAGTTTCGACACCGCTGGCTATGGCTACACCTTC
CASSFDTAGYGYTF
>TRBD2|-|TRBV7-2|TRBJ2-3
TGTGCCAGCAGCTTGACGGGGGGGCAAGGAGATACGCAGTATTTT
CASSLTGGQGDTQYF
>-|-|TRBV6-1|TRBJ2-1
TGTGCCAGCACGAACGAGAGCTCCTACAATGAGCAGTTCTTC
CASTNESSYNEQFF
>TRBD2|-|TRBV9|TRBJ2-1
TGTGCCAGCAGCGTTTCCCTAGCGGGAGTTGGAGACAATGAGCAGTTCTTC
CASSVSLAGVGDNEQFF
>-|-|TRBV5-1|TRBJ2-7
TGCGCCAGCAGCTCCTACAGGGAGTCGTACGAGCAGTACTTC
CASSSYRESYEQYF
>-|-|TRBV7-9|TRBJ2-3
TGTGCCAGCAGCCTACCGGATATGGAAAGCAGAGATACGCAGTATTTT
CASSLPDMESRDTQYF
>-|-|TRBV30|TRBJ2-6
TGTGCCTGGAGTGTTCCTGGGGCCAACGTCCTGACTTTC
CAWSVPGANVLTF
>TRBD2|-|TRBV7-9|TRBJ2-3
TGTGCCAGCAGCGCGCAACTAGCGAGCACAGATACGCAGTATTTT
CASSAQLASTDTQYF
>-|-|TRBV28|TRBJ2-7
TGTGCCAGCAGTTCAGGCCGGCGAGACTACGAGCAGTACTTC
CASSSGRRDYEQYF
>-|-|TRBV12-3/TRBV12-4|TRBJ2-3
TGTGCCAGCAGTCCGAGTACCGGGCCCCCGCCAGATACGCAGTATTTT
CASSPSTGPPPDTQYF
>-|-|TRBV27|TRBJ2-7
TGTGCCAGCAGTCCGTCTCAGGGGACGAGCTCCTACGAGCAGTACTTC
CASSPSQGTSSYEQYF
>-|-|TRBV28|TRBJ1-1
TGTGCCAGCAGTTTAGGACGGATGGTCGGGGAAGCTTTCTTT
CASSLGRMVGEAFF
>-|-|TRBV20-1|TRBJ2-2
TGCAGTGCTTGGCCCGGGACATTCAACACCGGGGAGCTGTTTTTT
CSAWPGTFNTGELFF
>-|-|TRBV12-2|TRBJ1-2
TGTGCAAGTCGCTTAGTGAGGTCAGGGATTGGCTACACCTTC
CASRLVRSGIGYTF
>TRBD2|-|TRBV19|TRBJ2-3
TGTGCCAGTAGTCCCCGGACTAGCGGGACGCCCACAGATACGCAGTATTTT
CASSPRTSGTPTDTQYF
>-|once|TRBV27|TRBJ1-1
TGTGCCAGCTCCCCCCGAGCCGCGAACACTGAAGCTTTCTTT
CASSPRAANTEAFF
>TRBD1|-|TRBV9|TRBJ2-7
TGTGCCAGCAGCGGACAGGGCGACGAGCAGTACTTC
CASSGQGDEQYF
>TRBD1|-|TRBV7-9|TRBJ2-7
TGTGCCAGCAGCTTAAGGACAGGGTACGAGCAGTACTTC
CASSLRTGYEQYF
>-|-|TRBV7-8|TRBJ1-5
TGTGCCAGCAGCTTGAATGACATCTATAGCAATCAGCCCCAGCATTTT
CASSLNDIYSNQPQHF
>-|-|TRBV11-1|TRBJ1-1
TGTGCCAGCAGGTCGGGCGTGAACACTGAAGCTTTCTTT
CASRSGVNTEAFF
>-|-|TRBV4-2|TRBJ2-1
TGTGCCAGCAGCCAAGGGGGGCAGGGCAATGAGCAGTTCTTC
CASSQGGQGNEQFF